Listed below are T cell receptor beta chains from one sample, sequenced in a study of patients and donors after allogeneic stem cell transplantation. TCRdb independently ran MiXCR on the RT-PCR reads; one entry per CDR3 protein. The sample shows about 960,000 distinct CDR3 sequences, 15% to 20% of them seen only once. Sequencing was carried out using blood, either unsorted or a sorted T cell fraction (not recorded which). The receptors stem from a human donor who was either an allogeneic HSCT recipient or a stem cell or donor lymphocyte infusion donor (not recorded which). It is not recorded whose cells these are; they may come from a transplant donor. Both conserved end residues are part of each CDR3. The D gene is left open where the match is weak. Clone size is shown for a subset of rows, as once, few, many or a class of expanded clone.

TRBJ2-3,TRBD1,TRBV5-1,16,-,TGCGCCAGCAGCTTCACCACAGGGGGTGACACAGATACGCAGTATTTT,CASSFTTGGDTDTQYF
TRBJ2-7,TRBD2,TRBV15,15,few,TGTGCCACCAGCAACGGAGGGAGGGCCTCCTACGAGCAGTACTTC,CATSNGGRASYEQYF
TRBJ1-2,TRBD1,TRBV12-3/TRBV12-4,14,few,TGTGCCAGCAGACTGGGACAGACCTATGGTGGCTACACCTTC,CASRLGQTYGGYTF
TRBJ1-6,TRBD1,TRBV7-2,16,few,TGTGCCAGCAGCTTAGCAGGGGGGACAGGTAATTCACCCCTCCACTTT,CASSLAGGTGNSPLHF
TRBJ2-2,-,TRBV12-3/TRBV12-4,13,-,TGTGCCAGCAGTTTTCGGAGAACCGGGGAGCTGTTTTTT,CASSFRRTGELFF
TRBJ2-7,TRBD2,TRBV12-3/TRBV12-4,14,many,TGTGCCAGCACCGACCTAGCGGGAGACTACGAGCAGTACTTC,CASTDLAGDYEQYF
TRBJ2-4,-,TRBV9,15,-,TGTGCCAGCAGCGCCGGACAGTCCCCCAAAAACATTCAGTACTTC,CASSAGQSPKNIQYF
TRBJ1-5,-,TRBV20-1,16,-,TGCAGTGCTAGTCATTTAGGGCTTTTAGGCAATCAGCCCCAGCATTTT,CSASHLGLLGNQPQHF
TRBJ2-5,-,TRBV7-8,13,-,TGTGCCAGCAGTTTCTCCCCTCGGGAGACCCAGTACTTC,CASSFSPRETQYF
TRBJ2-1,-,TRBV27,15,few,TGTGCCAGCAGTTTATCGGGCGGTCCGGTGCATGAGCAGTTCTTC,CASSLSGGPVHEQFF
TRBJ2-3,-,TRBV5-1,14,-,TGCGCCAGCAGCTTGACTGGGGGCCCAGATACGCAGTATTTT,CASSLTGGPDTQYF
TRBJ2-7,-,TRBV20-1,14,few,TGCAGTGCTAGATGGGGCACCAGCTCCTACGAGCAGTACTTC,CSARWGTSSYEQYF
TRBJ2-7,-,TRBV5-1,14,few,TGCGCCAGCAGCTTGGACACTAGAGCCTACGAGCAGTACTTC,CASSLDTRAYEQYF
TRBJ2-7,-,TRBV12-3/TRBV12-4,13,-,TGTGCCAGCAGTTTAGGAGCCTTTCTCGAGCAGTACTTC,CASSLGAFLEQYF
TRBJ1-1,-,TRBV4-1,13,few,TGCGCCAGCAGACGGCTATCGAACACTGAAGCTTTCTTT,CASRRLSNTEAFF
TRBJ2-1,-,TRBV4-3,15,many,TGCGCCAGCAGCCAAGATCCAGGAAGCTACAATGAGCAGTTCTTC,CASSQDPGSYNEQFF
TRBJ2-3,-,TRBV20-1,15,-,TGCAGTGCTAGGGGGGGGCTAAGACCCACAGATACGCAGTATTTT,CSARGGLRPTDTQYF
TRBJ1-1,-,TRBV25-1,13,many,TGTGCCAGCAGCGTAACTGGGGGCACTGAAGCTTTCTTT,CASSVTGGTEAFF
TRBJ2-1,TRBD2,TRBV6-2/TRBV6-3,15,few,TGTGCCAGCAGTTACCAAGCGGGAGAGGTGGATGAGCAGTTCTTC,CASSYQAGEVDEQFF
TRBJ2-1,-,TRBV20-1,14,-,TGCAGTGCTAGGGGGGAGATCGCCTACAATGAGCAGTTCTTC,CSARGEIAYNEQFF
TRBJ1-1,-,TRBV20-1,14,few,TGCAGTGCTAGAGACCCACAGGGAAGGACTGAAGCTTTCTTT,CSARDPQGRTEAFF
TRBJ2-3,TRBD2,TRBV4-2,16,-,TGTGCCAGCAGCCAGGGTAGCGGGGGGGGTGGAGATACGCAGTATTTT,CASSQGSGGGGDTQYF
TRBJ1-5,-,TRBV5-1,15,-,TGCGCCAGCAGCTTGGGAGGGCCGGGGGCTCAGCCCCAGCATTTT,CASSLGGPGAQPQHF
TRBJ2-1,TRBD1,TRBV24-1,15,-,TGTGCCACCAGTAAGAGGGACAGGGGGCTTGATGAGCAGTTCTTC,CATSKRDRGLDEQFF
TRBJ2-7,-,TRBV7-9,13,-,TGTGCCAGCAGCTGGGACCGCCTCGACGAGCAGTACTTC,CASSWDRLDEQYF
TRBJ1-5,TRBD1,TRBV7-2,14,few,TGTGCCAGCAGCCCCAGGACAGGGATGCAGCCCCAGCATTTT,CASSPRTGMQPQHF
TRBJ2-5,TRBD2,TRBV6-1,15,-,TGTGCCAGCAGTAGGGAGGGCAGGACACAAGAGACCCAGTACTTC,CASSREGRTQETQYF
TRBJ1-2,TRBD1,TRBV6-1,15,-,TGTGCCAGCAGTCTCGACAGGGGCCTTAACTATGGCTACACCTTC,CASSLDRGLNYGYTF
TRBJ2-1,-,TRBV5-1,15,few,TGCGCCAGCAGCGTCGGATCCCGCTCTGACAATGAGCAGTTCTTC,CASSVGSRSDNEQFF
TRBJ1-2,-,TRBV5-1,15,many,TGCGCCAGCAGCTTACGGACAGATGCTAACTATGGCTACACCTTC,CASSLRTDANYGYTF
TRBJ2-1,TRBD2,TRBV3-1,12,few,TGTGCCAGCAGCCAAAGGGGAGGGAAGCAGTTCTTC,CASSQRGGKQFF
TRBJ1-2,TRBD1,TRBV12-3/TRBV12-4,14,many,TGTGCCAGCAGAAGGACAGGACGGGATGGAGGCTACACCTTC,CASRRTGRDGGYTF
TRBJ1-3,-,TRBV12-3/TRBV12-4,13,many,TGTGCCAGCAGTTTAGCCCCGGGGAACACCATATATTTT,CASSLAPGNTIYF
TRBJ2-1,-,TRBV6-1,13,few,TGTGCCAGCCGGTACAGTGGTCTCAATGAGCAGTTCTTC,CASRYSGLNEQFF
TRBJ2-7,-,TRBV5-1,10,-,TGCGCCAGCAGGCATCGAGAGCAGTACTTC,CASRHREQYF
TRBJ2-7,TRBD1,TRBV7-9,17,-,TGTGCCAGCAGCTTAGTGGACAGGGGGCCATCCCCATACGAGCAGTACTTC,CASSLVDRGPSPYEQYF
TRBJ2-1,TRBD2,TRBV15,15,few,TGTGCCACCAGCCCCGGGACTAGCGGCTACAATGAGCAGTTCTTC,CATSPGTSGYNEQFF
TRBJ1-1,-,TRBV15,15,-,TGTGCCACCAGCAGAGAAGGGGGGAGAGGAACTGAAGCTTTCTTT,CATSREGGRGTEAFF
TRBJ1-4,-,TRBV18,17,few,TGTGCCAGCTCACCACCGGATAGGGGAGTTCTTACTGAAAAACTGTTTTTT,CASSPPDRGVLTEKLFF
TRBJ1-3,-,TRBV29-1,13,-,TGCAGCGCCCTTATTGGCTCCGGAAACACCATATATTTT,CSALIGSGNTIYF
TRBJ2-1,TRBD1,TRBV5-1,17,-,TGCGCCAGCAGCTTGGTCCAATTCGGGACAGGGCCGGCTGAGCAGTTCTTC,CASSLVQFGTGPAEQFF
TRBJ2-1,TRBD2,TRBV3-1,17,-,TGTGCCAGCAGCCACTTTATTAGCGGGGGGGTCTACAATGAGCAGTCCTTC,CASSHFISGGVYNEQSF
TRBJ2-5,-,TRBV21-1,16,-,TGTGCCAGCAGCAGTGCTCGGAGGGGGGCCCAAGAGACCCAGTACTTC,CASSSARRGAQETQYF
TRBJ2-3,-,TRBV29-1,12,many,TGCAGCGTTGAAGGGAGGGACGTGGGTCAGTATTTT,CSVEGRDVGQYF
TRBJ2-7,-,TRBV6-1,14,few,TGTGCCAGCAAAGAACCAGGGACCTATCACGAGCAGTACTTC,CASKEPGTYHEQYF
TRBJ2-2,-,TRBV20-1,16,many,TGCAGTGCTAGATTGACCGGGACGGGTGGGACCGGGGAGCTGTTTTTT,CSARLTGTGGTGELFF
TRBJ2-7,TRBD1,TRBV6-1,15,-,TGTGCCAGCAGTCTCCCCGGGACAGGGGTCCACGAGCAGTACTTC,CASSLPGTGVHEQYF
TRBJ2-2,-,TRBV10-3,17,-,TGTGCCATCAGTGAGTTCGGACAGCCATACACAACCGGGGAGCTGTTTTTT,CAISEFGQPYTTGELFF
TRBJ1-2,-,TRBV29-1,16,few,TGCAGCGTTGTGGGGGGCCGGCGGGGGCAAGTCTATGGCTACACCTTC,CSVVGGRRGQVYGYTF
TRBJ1-2,-,TRBV6-1,16,-,TGTGCCACCCGATTGAGTTCTGTCGGTCCTAACTATGGCTACACCTTC,CATRLSSVGPNYGYTF
TRBJ1-5,-,TRBV20-1,12,few,TGCAGTGCTAGAGATGGAGGTCAGCCCCAGCATTTT,CSARDGGQPQHF
TRBJ1-2,-,TRBV29-1,14,-,TGCAGCGTTGAATCTCCTCCGGGGCGCGTTAGGCACACCTTC,CSVESPPGRVRHTF
TRBJ1-1,-,TRBV10-3,16,-,TGTGCCATCAGCCCCAGTGCAGCCCCATTTAACACTGAAGCTTTCTTT,CAISPSAAPFNTEAFF
TRBJ1-2,TRBD1,TRBV30,17,-,TGTGCCTGGAGTGTTAATTCGCTGGGGACAGACATAGTGGGCTACACCTTC,CAWSVNSLGTDIVGYTF
TRBJ2-5,TRBD2,TRBV12-3/TRBV12-4,15,few,TGTGCCAGCAGACCGACTAGCGGGAGCATCGAGACCCAGTACTTC,CASRPTSGSIETQYF
TRBJ2-2,TRBD2,TRBV12-3/TRBV12-4,17,-,TGTGCCAGCAGGGAGACTAGCGGGGGCCCGTATACCGGGGAGCTGTTTTTT,CASRETSGGPYTGELFF
TRBJ2-2,-,TRBV24-1,14,few,TGTGCCACCAGTGTCCGGGGGAACACCGGGGAGCTGTTTTTT,CATSVRGNTGELFF